This T cell receptor beta chain is drawn from a study of cytomegalovirus exposure and HLA in healthy donors (dated by TCRdb to 2016 to 2017). Background on the whole study: According to a later analysis, one platform produced both the 120 validation repertoires and the roughly 660 repertoires of the first cohort. Along with the roughly 610-subject first cohort, a separate validation cohort of more than 90 different subjects was used. The study aimed to test whether cataloging public T cell receptors could reveal signatures of past pathogen exposure. To predict cytomegalovirus infection status, the study combined high-throughput TCR immunosequencing, statistical association of individual TCRs with disease status, and machine learning. The study at large found these results: Most TCR sequences were observed very rarely across donors, whereas some public TCRs were present in many individuals. In a later analysis, TCRs clustered in the first cohort were found to also tend to co-occur in the 130 or so validation repertoires, with over 90% of cluster scores above 0. The study gave a list of 150 to 200 TCR beta chains associated with cytomegalovirus. Cytomegalovirus status was reported to be diagnosed by the classifier with high specificity and sensitivity in both the original and validation cohorts. A few of the identified cytomegalovirus-associated TCR beta chains were confirmed in vitro to be specific for cytomegalovirus antigens. A later analysis lacked HLA typing for the validation cohort, so it scored co-occurrence in that cohort across all 120 repertoires. The authors suggested that the approach could potentially be extended to other disease states and immunological phenotypes.

Library prep was done by the immunoSEQ multiplex PCR assay. For the original study's pipeline: A statistical classification framework was developed to diagnose cytomegalovirus status using the catalog of TCR beta chain sequences. Sourced from immuneACCESS, this table was stored by TCRdb with only in-frame sequences that have V and J called. A share of the clones is absent; for the studies checked, an unresolved V gene accounts for under half, and the remainder has no known explanation. V, J and clone size are those of that table, while D and trimming were read from the DNA. The sample table lists some 140,000 clones, about 90% of them with a count of one. The ten largest clones capture around 5.9% of the sample. Measured from the cysteine to the phenylalanine, the CDR3 is 19 residues long. The CDR3 DNA has 57 bases and is translated from base 1. The germline V gene specifies SNHLY as CDR1 and FYNNEI as CDR2. Germline trimming amounts to 6 bases on V and 2 bases on J, with 15 as the count of junction bases outside the gene matches.

The donors were included in the validation cohort of some 120 subjects, a group kept apart from the approximately 700-subject first cohort. To note about this clone: It has no known antigen specificity. Base qualities are not provided; no much larger clone lies one nucleotide away.

The chain is encoded by TRBV2 joined to TRBJ2-1; 11 nucleotides in the junction match TRBD2. The sample consisted of PBMCs. The receptor was isolated from a woman in her thirties in good health and CMV-seropositive. The CDR3 protein sequence reads: CASSETSGAMYSPYNEQFF. The nucleotide sequence is TGTGCCAGCAGCGAGACTAGCGGGGCAATGTATTCCCCCTACAATGAGCAGTTCTTC.